This entry describes one TCR beta chain. This specimen comes from a study of CD8+ T cells in alopecia areata. Treatment noted: oral pan-JAK inhibitor, 5-10 mg twice daily. Extraction of RNA preceded its reverse transcription into cDNA, which served as the sequencing template. Repertoires were generated with immunoSEQ multiplex PCR, while TCRdb's copy carries only in-frame clones and drops some. The sample consists of 200,000 or so clones, 58% of them appearing once. Per the germline V gene, CDR1 is SGDLS and CDR2 is YYNGEE. V dropped 4 bases and J dropped 2 bases, with 16 bases sitting between them. CDR3 length equals 15 residues.

The sequences come from CD4+ T cells sorted from blood, collected at week 24, from a patient treated with tofacitinib. This receptor was obtained from a human donor with alopecia areata. V usage is TRBV9 and J usage is TRBJ2-7, with D unclear. CDR3 DNA: TGTGCCAGCAGCCACGATCCCGGCGGTACCTACGAGCAGTACTTC. Protein product: CASSHDPGGTYEQYF.